The present T cell receptor beta chain was sequenced within a study of STAT3 mutations in large granular lymphocyte leukemia. Study-level points and caveats: Every T-LGLL patient had at least one immunodominant TCRbeta clonotype.

Data came from immunoSEQ multiplex PCR; TCRdb stores just in-frame clones and leaves some out. This sample has about 9,300 clones, with over 75% found just once. This clone was counted only a few times. As yet, its antigen is unknown. The CDR3 is 14 amino acids. Germline lookup yields CDR1 SNHLY and CDR2 FYNNEI. V lost 4 bases, J lost 6 bases, and 15 bases lay in between. This sequence joins TRBV2 and TRBJ1-1, with a tentative D call TRBD1 (5 bases). The sample was peripheral blood mononuclear cells. The receptor comes from a man aged 80 or over with T-cell large granular lymphocyte leukemia. Some clones in this sample may be carry-over from other donors' samples. The CDR3: CASSAGTAPAEAFF. The CDR3, as DNA: TGTGCCAGCAGTGCAGGGACGGCCCCCGCTGAAGCTTTCTTT.